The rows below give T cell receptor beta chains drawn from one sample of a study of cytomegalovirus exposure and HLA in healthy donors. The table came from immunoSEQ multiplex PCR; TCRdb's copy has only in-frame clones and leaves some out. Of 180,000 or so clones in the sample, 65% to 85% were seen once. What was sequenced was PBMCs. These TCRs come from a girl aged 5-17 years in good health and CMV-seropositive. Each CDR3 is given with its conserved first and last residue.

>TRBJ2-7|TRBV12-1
CASSFVMMLTQASSYEQYF
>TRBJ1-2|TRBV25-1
CASSEQSTAYGYTF
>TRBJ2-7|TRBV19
CASSAGTSGFLHF
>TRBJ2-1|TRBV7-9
CASSPSTVLAGNEQFF
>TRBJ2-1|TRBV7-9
CASSLETRLATYNEQFF
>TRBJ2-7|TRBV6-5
CASSRLAGGFYEQYF
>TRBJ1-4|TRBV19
CASTGVAISTNEKLFF
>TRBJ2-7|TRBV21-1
CAAGQGKYEQYF
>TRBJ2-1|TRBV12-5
CASGLSLAGGYNEQFF
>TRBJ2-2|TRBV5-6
CASSSYTGELFF
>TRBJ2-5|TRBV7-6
CASSLRQETQYF
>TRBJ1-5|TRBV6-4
CASSEGAGGDQPQHF
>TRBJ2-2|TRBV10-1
CASSVSFTGELFF
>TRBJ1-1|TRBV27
CASSLCAHRLNTEAFF
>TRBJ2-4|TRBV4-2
CASSQEVPGQGRTKNIQYF
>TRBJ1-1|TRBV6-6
CASSFGQVNTEAFF
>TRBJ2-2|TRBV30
CAWGRDSNTGELFF
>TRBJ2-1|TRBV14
CASSQRNEQFF
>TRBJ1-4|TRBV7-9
CASSYMGADEKLFF
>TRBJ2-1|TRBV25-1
CASSDQTTGPALYNEQFF
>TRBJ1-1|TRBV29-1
CSVDLVGTANTEAFF
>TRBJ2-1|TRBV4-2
CASSQEDTSGFKLWNEQFF
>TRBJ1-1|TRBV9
CASSVAWGGTEAFF
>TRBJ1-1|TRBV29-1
CSVEDWQGKAFF
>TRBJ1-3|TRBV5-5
CASSVDQGDGNTIYF
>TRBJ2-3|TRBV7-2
CASSLSGRDTDTQYF
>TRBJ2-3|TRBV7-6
CASSPFSVREISDTQYF
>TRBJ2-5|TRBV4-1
CASSRQASGRGGQETQYF
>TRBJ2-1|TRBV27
CASSLYSYNEQFF
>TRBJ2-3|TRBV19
CASSIRRAGDTQYF
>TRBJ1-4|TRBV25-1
CASSDSRDRVSEKLFF
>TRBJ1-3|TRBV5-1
CASQQGNGNTIYF
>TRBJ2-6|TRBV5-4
CASSFKQLPGANVLTF
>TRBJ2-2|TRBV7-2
CASSPTRDTGELFF
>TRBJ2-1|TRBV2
CASSRTGEPYNEQFF
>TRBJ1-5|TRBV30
CAWSVAGNQPQHF
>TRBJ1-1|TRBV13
CASSAQGARTEAFF